The next 8 T cell receptor beta chains were all read from a single sample in a study of shared clonotypes between healthy human individuals. Generated by immunoSEQ multiplex PCR, the TCRdb table keeps only in-frame clones and is missing some. The sample consists of approximately 500,000 clones, about 95% of them appearing once. The specimen sequenced was naive CD4+ T cells sorted from blood. Subset given: CD45RA+ positively selected. The receptor source for this set is a woman younger than 45 in good health.

This chain joins TRBV28 and TRBJ1-5; D remains ambiguous. There are 13 residues in the CDR3. Deletions cut 6 bases from V and 10 bases from J, with 16 bases between. Germline loops: CDR1 MDHEN, CDR2 SYDVKM. CDR3 region: CASRVDFLAPQHF. The CDR3 DNA follows: TGTGCCAGCAGGGTCGATTTTTTAGCTCCCCAGCATTTT.

The CDR3 sequence is CASSLWGRGQVWYEQYF. In DNA form, the CDR3 reads TGTGCCAGCAGTTTATGGGGGAGGGGACAGGTTTGGTACGAGCAGTACTTC. The chain combines TRBV28 with TRBJ2-7; D perhaps matches TRBD1 (8 bases). The CDR3 spans 17 residues. From germline, CDR1 is MDHEN and CDR2 SYDVKM. The V end was cut by 0 bases, the J end by 4 bases, with 19 bases between. Combining the CDR3 with reference TRBV28 and TRBJ2-7 gives the whole variable domain DVKVTQSSRYLVKRTGEKVFLECVQDMDHENMFWYRQDPGLGLRLIYFSYDVKMKEKGDIPEGYSVSREKKERFSLILESASTNQTSMYLCASSLWGRGQVWYEQYFGPGTRLTVT.

The genes are TRBV28 and TRBJ1-5; D gene uncertain. CDR1 MDHEN and CDR2 SYDVKM come from the germline V gene. The V and J ends lost 1 base and 2 bases respectively, with 15 bases between them. The CDR3 has 17 residues. The CDR3 here is CASSLYSLREGNQPQHF. CDR3 DNA sequence: TGTGCCAGCAGTTTATACTCGTTGAGGGAAGGCAATCAGCCCCAGCATTTT.

The chain uses TRBV19 and TRBJ2-3, with 13 bases lining up with TRBD2. Germline assignment: CDR1 LNHDA and CDR2 SQIVND (reference sequence). CDR3 length: 17 amino acids. The V gene end was trimmed by 5 bases and the J gene end by 8 bases; junction bases not matched to a gene: 13. The CDR3 DNA follows: TGTGCCAGTAGTCCCCGCCGGACTAGCGGGAGAGGTGGTACGCAGTATTTT. Its translation is CASSPRRTSGRGGTQYF.

The chain combines TRBV18 with TRBJ2-1; either TRBD1 or TRBD2 may fit D (5 bases each). Germline V lookup: CDR1 KGHSH, CDR2 LQKENI. The CDR3 is made up of 15 amino acids. Trimming cost V 4 bases and J 4 bases, with 14 bases left between them. DNA of the CDR3: TGTGCCAGCTCACTCGGGGCGACGCGTTACAATGAGCAGTTCTTC. Its protein product is CASSLGATRYNEQFF.

The CDR3 sequence: CASSFVQPGVHEQYF. CDR3 nucleotides: TGCGCCAGCAGCTTCGTGCAGCCCGGCGTCCACGAGCAGTACTTC. The rearrangement uses TRBV5-1 and TRBJ2-5; D is ambiguous. The end of the DNA aligns better with TRBJ2-7, so the J call may be wrong. There are 15 residues in the CDR3. Germline V gene data show CDR1 as SGHRS and CDR2 as YFSETQ.

This chain links TRBV19 with TRBJ2-6; the D call may be TRBD1 or TRBD2 (6 bases each). V was pared by 5 bases and J by 4 bases, with 12 bases between. CDR1 is LNHDA and CDR2 is SQIVND in the germline V gene (reference sequence). This CDR3 contains 15 residues. The CDR3 protein is CASSGGGTGANVLTF. The CDR3 DNA sequence: TGTGCCAGTAGTGGAGGGGGAACCGGGGCCAACGTCCTGACTTTC.

Comment on this clone: Other DNA sequences in the sample encode the same CDR3. The V and J genes are TRBV15 and TRBJ2-3, with D maybe TRBD2 (6 bases). Trimming took 0 bases from V and 5 from J, leaving 9 bases between them. The germline CDR1 and CDR2 sequences are LNHNV and YYDKDF (reference sequence). The CDR3 is 14 residues long. The CDR3 DNA sequence: TGTGCCACCAGCAGAGATCTCGGGGGAGATACGCAGTATTTT. It yields the protein CATSRDLGGDTQYF.